Listed here are 26 T cell receptor beta chains from one sample, sequenced in a study of cytomegalovirus exposure and HLA in healthy donors. Use of 60 Vbeta and 13 Jbeta primers characterized the PCR. Assay used: immunoSEQ multiplex PCR; TCRdb lists only in-frame clones, some missing. Of fewer than 150,000 clones in the sample, under 90% are singletons; the top ten hold more than 2.5%. The specimen sequenced was PBMCs. The receptors were gathered from a male donor in good health and CMV-seronegative.

This clone came up a few times. The chain joins TRBV6-4 to TRBJ2-3; 10 bases map to TRBD1. This CDR3 is built from 15 residues. Germline CDR1 reads MRHNA; CDR2 reads SNTAGT. J gave up 2 bases and V 3 bases, and 2 bases lay outside the gene matches. CDR3 DNA sequence: TGTGCCAGCAGTGAAGGGACAGGGGCCACAGATACGCAGTATTTT. The encoded protein is CASSEGTGATDTQYF.

The chain links TRBV7-9 to TRBJ2-2, with 7 bases aligning to TRBD2. Unmatched junction bases numbered 9, after V lost 1 base and J lost 4 bases. The CDR3 loop spans 17 amino acids. The germline V gene encodes CDR1 SEHNR and CDR2 FQNEAQ (reference sequence). The CDR3 protein is CASSLEFGSGFTGELFF. CDR3 coding DNA: TGTGCCAGCAGCTTAGAGTTTGGTAGCGGGTTCACCGGGGAGCTGTTTTTT. Supplemented by reference TRBV7-9 and TRBJ2-2, the full variable domain reads DTGVSQNPRHKITKRGQNVTFRCDPISEHNRLYWYRQTLGQGPEFLTYFQNEAQLEKSRLLSDRFSAERPKGSFSTLEIQRTEQGDSAMYLCASSLEFGSGFTGELFFGEGSRLTVL.

This CDR3 is CASSQVTGHHNEKLFF. The DNA for the CDR3 is TGCGCCAGCAGCCAAGTTACAGGACACCACAATGAAAAACTGTTTTTT. The J gene is TRBJ1-4, the V gene TRBV4-3; possibly TRBD1 for D (5 bases). This CDR3 has 16 amino acids. V was clipped by 1 base and J by 5 bases, with 14 bases between them. Germline lookup yields CDR1 LGHNA and CDR2 YSLEER.

The chain is built from TRBV6-5 and TRBJ1-1; 10 nucleotides agree with TRBD1. V shed 2 bases, J shed 8 bases, and the junction held 2 bases outside the gene matches. CDR3 size: 13 residues. Per the germline V gene, CDR1 is MNHEY and CDR2 is SVGAGI. As DNA, the CDR3 is TGTGCCAGCAGTTACGAGGGACAGGGGGAAGCTTTCTTT. Protein sequence: CASSYEGQGEAFF.

The V call is TRBV27, the J call TRBJ2-2; the D gene is possibly TRBD1 (6 bases). The CDR3 extends over 15 amino acids. Germline values: CDR1 MNHEY, CDR2 SMNVEV (reference sequence). V lost 7 bases, J lost 1 base, and 13 bases lay in between. The DNA for the CDR3 is TGTGCCAGCAAACCATCGACAGGGAACACCGGGGAGCTGTTTTTT. Translation gives CASKPSTGNTGELFF.

The chain uses TRBV4-1 and TRBJ2-7; 9 bases fit TRBD2. This CDR3 spans 16 amino acids. Germline-derived CDR1 and CDR2 are MGHRA and YSYEKL. J gave up 6 bases and V 3 bases, and 12 bases lay outside the gene matches. CDR3 amino acids: CASSQFGAGGPGEQYF. Written as DNA, the CDR3 is TGCGCCAGCAGCCAGTTCGGGGCGGGAGGGCCGGGCGAGCAGTACTTC.

The gene calls are TRBV14 and TRBJ2-1; 9 nucleotides line up with TRBD2. CDR1 is SGHDN and CDR2 is FVKESK in the germline V gene. Trimming at V came to 0 bases and at J to 14 bases, leaving 5 bases not matched to a gene. The CDR3 length is 13 residues. For the CDR3, the DNA is TGTGCCAGCAGCCAAGATCTCCGACTAGCGGAGTTCTTC. It specifies CASSQDLRLAEFF.

The chain uses TRBV7-9 and TRBJ2-5; 7 nucleotides align to TRBD1. CDR1 is SEHNR and CDR2 is FQNEAQ in the germline V gene (reference sequence). Trimming removed 4 bases from V and 5 bases from J; junction bases left unmatched: 10. The CDR3 runs 15 residues. The CDR3 coding sequence is TGTGCCAGCAGCTCAAGACAGGGCGTTGTGGAGACCCAGTACTTC. Its protein product is CASSSRQGVVETQYF. The full variable domain, completed using reference TRBV7-9 and TRBJ2-5, is DTGVSQNPRHKITKRGQNVTFRCDPISEHNRLYWYRQTLGQGPEFLTYFQNEAQLEKSRLLSDRFSAERPKGSFSTLEIQRTEQGDSAMYLCASSSRQGVVETQYFGPGTRLLVL.

In this sample, this clone turned up a few times. The J gene is TRBJ2-1, the V gene TRBV11-2; 8 nucleotides agree with TRBD2. This CDR3 has 14 amino acids. The junction had 9 bases not matched to a gene; V was cut back by 5 bases and J by 9 bases. Germline V gene sequence: CDR1 SGHAT, CDR2 FQNNGV. The CDR3 here is CASSQSGSRGEQFF. In DNA, the CDR3 is TGTGCCAGCAGCCAAAGCGGGAGCAGGGGTGAGCAGTTCTTC.

In DNA form, the CDR3 reads TGTGCCAGCAGCTTAACCGGGAGCCAAAACACCGGGGAGCTGTTTTTT. Translated: CASSLTGSQNTGELFF. This chain uses TRBV7-3 with TRBJ2-2; D is perhaps TRBD2 (6 bases). The CDR3 has 16 amino acids. Germline CDR1 reads SGHTA; CDR2 reads FQGTGA. V was cut by 0 bases and J by 2 bases, with 10 bases left in between.

The V call is TRBV30, the J call TRBJ2-5; a possible D gene is TRBD1 (6 bases). Matching the DNA end better, TRBJ2-7 makes the J call doubtful. The germline V gene encodes CDR1 GTSNPN and CDR2 SVGIG (reference sequence). This CDR3 spans 14 amino acids. The CDR3 loop reads CAWRAGTLTYEQYF. The DNA of the CDR3 is TGTGCCTGGAGGGCCGGGACACTGACCTACGAGCAGTACTTC.

As for this clone: Relative to the germline gene, one junction end is altered; a read error may explain this. The chain recombines TRBV7-6 with TRBJ2-1; TRBD2 agrees at 10 bases. This CDR3 is built from 13 residues. Germline assignment: CDR1 SGHVS and CDR2 FNYEAQ. The CDR3 region is CASSLAGVNEQLF. The CDR3 DNA sequence: TGTGCCAGCAGTCTAGCGGGAGTAAATGAGCAGCTCTTC.

This clone occurred once. The chain employs TRBV9 and TRBJ2-3; 14 bases line up with TRBD2. Per the germline V gene, CDR1 is SGDLS and CDR2 is YYNGEE. The CDR3 length is 18 residues. The trim removed 3 bases at V and 0 bases at J, leaving 6 bases unmatched. The CDR3 is CASSAFGTSGGSTDTQYF. Written as DNA, the CDR3 is TGTGCCAGCAGCGCCTTTGGGACTAGCGGGGGTAGCACAGATACGCAGTATTTT.

This clone has only a few counts. This chain joins TRBV7-2 and TRBJ2-7, with 8 positions matching TRBD2. Germline lookup yields CDR1 SGHTA and CDR2 FQGNSA. The CDR3 is 15 residues long. J gave up 0 bases and V 5 bases, and 6 bases lay outside the gene matches. For the CDR3, the DNA is TGTGCCAGCAGCCCACACGGGGGGGTCTCCTACGAGCAGTACTTC. This translates into CASSPHGGVSYEQYF.

J is TRBJ2-1 and V is TRBV2; 11 nucleotides line up with TRBD2. The CDR3 runs 15 residues. Germline-derived CDR1 and CDR2 are SNHLY and FYNNEI. Germline trimming cut 8 bases from V and 4 bases from J; bases unmatched to any gene: 7. This chain's CDR3 is CASDPGLAAYNEQFF. DNA for the CDR3: TGTGCCAGCGACCCGGGACTAGCGGCTTACAATGAGCAGTTCTTC.

The chain links TRBV7-6 to TRBJ2-7; the match to TRBD2 covers 13 bases. Germline V gives CDR1 SGHVS, CDR2 FNYEAQ. V trimming: 4 bases; J trimming: 5 bases; junction bases outside the gene matches: 5. The CDR3 totals 15 residues. CDR3: CASSWGTSGNNEQYF. CDR3 bases: TGTGCCAGCAGCTGGGGGACTAGCGGGAATAACGAGCAGTACTTC.

The rearrangement links TRBV6-6 to TRBJ2-5; 8 nucleotides align to TRBD2. The junction had 8 bases not matched to a gene; V was cut back by 6 bases and J by 5 bases. CDR1 MNHNY and CDR2 SVGAGI come from the germline V gene (reference sequence). CDR3 length: 14 amino acids. The CDR3: CASSHTSGGETQYF. The CDR3 bases are TGTGCCAGCAGCCATACTAGCGGTGGGGAGACCCAGTACTTC.

This clone came up a few times. The rearrangement links TRBV4-3 to TRBJ2-4; D is possibly TRBD2 (5 bases). This CDR3 spans 15 amino acids. The V gene lost 4 bases and the J gene lost 9 bases, with 19 bases spanning the gap. Germline lookup yields CDR1 LGHNA and CDR2 YSLEER. The CDR3 nucleotides are TGCGCCAGCAGCCGACTAACTACGAGCAAGAGCATTCAGTACTTC. It encodes CASSRLTTSKSIQYF.

This clone was detected only a few times. The V gene is TRBV29-1, the J gene TRBJ2-7; 11 positions match TRBD2. Trimming removed 6 bases from V and 4 bases from J; junction bases left unmatched: 5. CDR1 and CDR2 (germline): SQVTM, ANQGSEA. This CDR3 has 13 amino acids. CDR3 nucleotides: TGCAGCGTCGCCGGGACTAGCGGATACGAGCAGTACTTC. This gives the protein CSVAGTSGYEQYF.

The rearrangement uses TRBV7-3 and TRBJ1-1, with D possibly being TRBD1 (5 bases). The CDR3 runs 13 residues. Trimming pared 6 bases from V and 7 bases from J, leaving 15 bases between. Germline CDR1 SGHTA, CDR2 FQGTGA. The CDR3 DNA follows: TGTGCCAGCAGTTCCAGGACGGGGGGTGAAGCTTTCTTT. The encoded protein is CASSSRTGGEAFF.

This chain joins TRBV9 and TRBJ2-7; 7 bases match TRBD2. CDR1 is SGDLS, CDR2 YYNGEE, per germline. V lost 0 bases, J lost 5 bases, and 11 bases stayed unmatched. This CDR3 contains 16 residues. The CDR3 sequence is CASSVGAGPFGNEQYF. The DNA for the CDR3 is TGTGCCAGCAGCGTAGGAGCGGGGCCCTTTGGGAACGAGCAGTACTTC.

This sequence joins TRBV10-3 and TRBJ1-1, with D possibly matching TRBD1 (5 bases). V was trimmed by 0 bases and J by 1 base, leaving 9 bases between them. Germline assignment: CDR1 ENHRY and CDR2 SYGVKD. The CDR3 consists of 15 residues. The CDR3: CAISESGGTNTEAFF. CDR3 sequence (DNA): TGTGCCATCAGTGAGTCGGGGGGTACGAACACTGAAGCTTTCTTT.

The rearrangement uses TRBV18 and TRBJ2-7, with a tentative D call TRBD2 (6 bases). The V end was cut by 5 bases, the J end by 0 bases, with 14 bases between. Germline V CDR1 and CDR2: KGHSH, LQKENI. The CDR3 has 15 amino acids. CDR3 DNA: TGTGCCAGCTCAGGCGGGACTTCCAGCTCCTACGAGCAGTACTTC. This gives the protein CASSGGTSSSYEQYF.

The chain uses TRBV5-6 and TRBJ2-5, with 9 positions matching TRBD1. V shed 4 bases, J shed 0 bases, and the junction held 16 bases outside the gene matches. The germline CDR1 and CDR2 sequences are SGHDT and YYEEEE. The CDR3 length is 19 residues. The CDR3 nucleotides are TGTGCCAGCAGCCCGGGACAGGGCGTAATTCCTAAGTACCAAGAGACCCAGTACTTC. Its translation: CASSPGQGVIPKYQETQYF.

The rearrangement links TRBV28 to TRBJ1-2; D is possibly TRBD1 (6 bases). The CDR3 loop spans 12 amino acids. Germline values: CDR1 MDHEN, CDR2 SYDVKM. Trimming removed 5 bases from V and 7 bases from J, with 11 bases in between. CDR3 DNA: TGTGCCAGCAGTCAGGGGCAGGCTGGCTACACCTTC. It is translated as CASSQGQAGYTF.

V and J are TRBV15 and TRBJ2-3, with TRBD1 matching 7 bases. Unmatched junction bases numbered 6, after V lost 3 bases and J lost 6 bases. This CDR3 has 14 amino acids. Per the germline V gene, CDR1 is LNHNV and CDR2 is YYDKDF (reference sequence). This CDR3 is CATSSLTGKDTQYF. CDR3 coding DNA: TGTGCCACCAGCAGCTTGACAGGGAAGGATACGCAGTATTTT. Based on the CDR3 plus reference TRBV15 and TRBJ2-3, the full variable domain is DAMVIQNPRYQVTQFGKPVTLSCSQTLNHNVMYWYQQKSSQAPKLLFHYYDKDFNNEADTPDNFQSRRPNTSFCFLDIRSPGLGDTAMYLCATSSLTGKDTQYFGPGTRLTVL.